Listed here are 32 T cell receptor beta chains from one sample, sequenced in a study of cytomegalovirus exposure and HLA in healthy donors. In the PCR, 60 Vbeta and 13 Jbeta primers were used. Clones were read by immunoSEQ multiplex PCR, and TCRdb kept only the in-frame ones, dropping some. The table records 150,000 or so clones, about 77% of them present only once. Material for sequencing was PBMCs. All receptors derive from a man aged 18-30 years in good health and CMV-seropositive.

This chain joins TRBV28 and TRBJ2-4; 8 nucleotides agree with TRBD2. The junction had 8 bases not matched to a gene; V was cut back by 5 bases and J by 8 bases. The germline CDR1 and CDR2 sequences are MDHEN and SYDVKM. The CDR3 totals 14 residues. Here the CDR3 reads CASSPSGGFHIQYF. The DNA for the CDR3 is TGTGCCAGCAGTCCCTCGGGGGGGTTTCACATTCAGTACTTC.

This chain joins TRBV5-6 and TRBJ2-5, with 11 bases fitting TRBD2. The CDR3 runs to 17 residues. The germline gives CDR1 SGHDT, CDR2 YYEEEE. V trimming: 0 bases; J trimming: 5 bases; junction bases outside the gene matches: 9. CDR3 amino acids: CASSLAGTSGVGETQYF. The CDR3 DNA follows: TGTGCCAGCAGCTTGGCCGGGACTAGCGGAGTAGGGGAGACCCAGTACTTC.

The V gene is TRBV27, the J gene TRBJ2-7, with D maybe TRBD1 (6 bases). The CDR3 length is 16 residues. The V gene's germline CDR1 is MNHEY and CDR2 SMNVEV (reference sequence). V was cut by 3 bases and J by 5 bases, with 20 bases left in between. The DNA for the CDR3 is TGTGCCAGCAGTTTCCTGGTGGGACAAGGGGTCCACGAGCAGTACTTC. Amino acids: CASSFLVGQGVHEQYF.

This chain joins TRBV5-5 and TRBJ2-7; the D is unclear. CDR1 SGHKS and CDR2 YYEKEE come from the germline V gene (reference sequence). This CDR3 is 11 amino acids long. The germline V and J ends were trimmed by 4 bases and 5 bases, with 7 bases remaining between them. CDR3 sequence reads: CASSLSDEQYF. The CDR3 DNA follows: TGTGCCAGCAGCCTGTCCGACGAGCAGTACTTC.

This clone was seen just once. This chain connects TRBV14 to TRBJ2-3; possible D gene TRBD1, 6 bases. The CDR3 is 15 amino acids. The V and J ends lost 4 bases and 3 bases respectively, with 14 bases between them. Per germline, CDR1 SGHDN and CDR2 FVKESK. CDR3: CASSLSGGPTDTQYF. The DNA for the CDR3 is TGTGCCAGCAGCCTTAGTGGGGGCCCGACAGATACGCAGTATTTT.

The CDR3 region is CASSTRDSWIYGYTF. The CDR3 DNA follows: TGTGCCAGCAGTACCCGGGACAGCTGGATTTATGGCTACACCTTC. The V and J genes are TRBV6-5 and TRBJ1-2, with 7 bases aligning to TRBD1. CDR1 is MNHEY, CDR2 SVGAGI, per germline. Trimming removed 5 bases from V and 5 bases from J; junction bases left unmatched: 11. The CDR3 runs to 15 residues.

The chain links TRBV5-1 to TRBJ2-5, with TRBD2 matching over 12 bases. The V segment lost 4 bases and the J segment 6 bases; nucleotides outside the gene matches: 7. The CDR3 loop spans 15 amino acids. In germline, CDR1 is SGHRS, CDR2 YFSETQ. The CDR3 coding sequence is TGCGCCAGCAGCCTAGGGACTAGCGGGTCCAAGACCCAGTACTTC. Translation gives CASSLGTSGSKTQYF.

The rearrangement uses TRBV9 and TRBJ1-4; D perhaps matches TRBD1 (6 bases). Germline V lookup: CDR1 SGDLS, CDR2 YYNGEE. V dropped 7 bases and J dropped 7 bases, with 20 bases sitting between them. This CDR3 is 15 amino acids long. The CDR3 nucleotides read TGTGCCAGCGGACGGGGGGCCGCGGTTGGTGAAAAACTGTTTTTT. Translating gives CASGRGAAVGEKLFF.

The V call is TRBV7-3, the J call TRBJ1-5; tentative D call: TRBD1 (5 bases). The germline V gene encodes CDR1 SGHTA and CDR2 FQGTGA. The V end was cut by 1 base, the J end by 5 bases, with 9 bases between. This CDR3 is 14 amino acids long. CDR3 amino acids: CASSLRGGDQPQHF. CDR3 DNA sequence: TGTGCCAGCAGCTTAAGGGGCGGCGATCAGCCCCAGCATTTT.

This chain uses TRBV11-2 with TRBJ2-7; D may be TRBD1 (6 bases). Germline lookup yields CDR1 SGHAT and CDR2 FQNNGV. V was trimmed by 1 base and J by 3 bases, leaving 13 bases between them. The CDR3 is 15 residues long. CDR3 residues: CASSLGGGTGYEQYF. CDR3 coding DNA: TGTGCCAGCAGCTTAGGAGGGGGAACAGGCTACGAGCAGTACTTC.

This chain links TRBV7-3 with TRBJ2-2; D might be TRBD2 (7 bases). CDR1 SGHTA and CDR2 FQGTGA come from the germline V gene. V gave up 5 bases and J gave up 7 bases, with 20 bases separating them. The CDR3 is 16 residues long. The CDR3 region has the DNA TGTGCCAGCAGCCCATGGGGGGGGGCCCTTAACGGGGAGCTGTTTTTT. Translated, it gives CASSPWGGALNGELFF.

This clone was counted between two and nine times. CDR3 bases: TGTGCCAGCAGCCCCATTATGGCTAGCGGGAGGGCCAGATACGAGCAGTACTTC. Translated, it gives CASSPIMASGRARYEQYF. V and J are TRBV11-2 and TRBJ2-7; 12 positions match TRBD2. The CDR3 extends over 18 amino acids. The J segment lost 4 bases and the V segment lost 5 bases, leaving 15 bases of the junction unmatched. Germline values: CDR1 SGHAT, CDR2 FQNNGV.

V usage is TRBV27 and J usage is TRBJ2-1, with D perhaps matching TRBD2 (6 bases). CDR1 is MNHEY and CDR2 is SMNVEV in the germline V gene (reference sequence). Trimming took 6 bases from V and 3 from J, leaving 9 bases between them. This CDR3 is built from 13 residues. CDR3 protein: CASRPGLYNEQFF. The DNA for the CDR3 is TGTGCCAGCAGGCCGGGACTCTACAATGAGCAGTTCTTC.

The DNA for the CDR3 is TGTGCCAGCAGACAGGGGACAGGGGAACTCGAGCAGTACTTC. This translates into CASRQGTGELEQYF. The V and J genes are TRBV27 and TRBJ2-7; 10 nucleotides match TRBD1. Germline CDR1 reads MNHEY; CDR2 reads SMNVEV (reference sequence). The CDR3 length is 14 residues. Trimming cost V 6 bases and J 6 bases; bases outside gene matches: 8.

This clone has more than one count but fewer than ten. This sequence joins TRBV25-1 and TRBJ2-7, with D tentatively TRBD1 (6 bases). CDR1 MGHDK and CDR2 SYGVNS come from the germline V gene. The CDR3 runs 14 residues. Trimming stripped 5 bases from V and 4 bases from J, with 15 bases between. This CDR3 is CASSHRDKGYEQYF. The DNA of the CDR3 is TGTGCCAGCAGTCACCGGGACAAAGGTTACGAGCAGTACTTC.

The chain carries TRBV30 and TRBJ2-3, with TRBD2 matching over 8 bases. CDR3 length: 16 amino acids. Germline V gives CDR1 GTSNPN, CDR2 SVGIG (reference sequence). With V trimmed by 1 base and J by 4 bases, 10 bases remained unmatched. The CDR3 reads CAWSAGTRLAADTQYF. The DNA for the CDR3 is TGTGCCTGGAGTGCCGGGACTAGACTCGCTGCAGATACGCAGTATTTT.

CDR3 amino acids: CASSLRYEQYF. The DNA of the CDR3 is TGTGCCAGCAGCTTGAGGTACGAGCAGTACTTC. This chain connects TRBV13 to TRBJ2-7, with D hard to call. Germline V gene sequence: CDR1 PRHDT, CDR2 FYEKMQ (reference sequence). V lost 3 bases and J lost 4, with 4 bases in between. The CDR3 has 11 residues.

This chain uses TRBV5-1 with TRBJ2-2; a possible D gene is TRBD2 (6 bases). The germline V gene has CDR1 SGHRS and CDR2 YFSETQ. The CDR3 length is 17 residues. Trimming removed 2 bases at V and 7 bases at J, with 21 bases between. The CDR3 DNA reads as TGCGCCAGCAGCTTTTGGGCCTCGGGGGACGCTGACGGGGAGCTGTTTTTT. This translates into CASSFWASGDADGELFF.

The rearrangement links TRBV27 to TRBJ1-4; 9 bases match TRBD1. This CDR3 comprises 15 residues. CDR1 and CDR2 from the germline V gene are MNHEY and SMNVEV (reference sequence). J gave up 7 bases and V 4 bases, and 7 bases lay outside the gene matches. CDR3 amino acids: CASSSYDRGVEKLFF. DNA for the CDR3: TGTGCCAGCAGTTCCTACGACAGGGGGGTTGAAAAACTGTTTTTT.

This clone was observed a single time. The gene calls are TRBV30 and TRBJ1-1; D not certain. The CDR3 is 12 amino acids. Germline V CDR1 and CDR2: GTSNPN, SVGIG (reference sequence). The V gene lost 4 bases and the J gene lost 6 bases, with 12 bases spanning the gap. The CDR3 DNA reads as TGTGCCTGGATGGGTCTGGAGGCTGAAGCTTTCTTT. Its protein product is CAWMGLEAEAFF.

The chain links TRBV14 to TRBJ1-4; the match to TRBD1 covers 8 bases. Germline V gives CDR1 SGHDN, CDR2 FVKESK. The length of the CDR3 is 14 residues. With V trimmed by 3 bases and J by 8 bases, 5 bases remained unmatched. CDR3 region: CASSQGQGAEKLFF. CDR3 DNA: TGTGCCAGCAGCCAGGGGCAGGGGGCGGAAAAACTGTTTTTT. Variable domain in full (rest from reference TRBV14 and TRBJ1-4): EAGVTQFPSHSVIEKGQTVTLRCDPISGHDNLYWYRRVMGKEIKFLLHFVKESKQDESGMPNNRFLAERTGGTYSTLKVQPAELEDSGVYFCASSQGQGAEKLFFGSGTQLSVL.

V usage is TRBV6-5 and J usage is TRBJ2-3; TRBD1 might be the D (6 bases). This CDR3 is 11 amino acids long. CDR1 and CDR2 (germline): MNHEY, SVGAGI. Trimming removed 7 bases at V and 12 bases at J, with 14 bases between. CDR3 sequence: CASKTDSLQYF. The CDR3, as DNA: TGTGCCAGCAAGACGGACAGCCTTCAGTATTTT.

CDR3 sequence: CASSVKTGGVIPGELFF. DNA of the CDR3: TGTGCCAGCAGCGTAAAGACAGGGGGTGTGATTCCCGGGGAGCTGTTTTTT. The V call is TRBV7-2, the J call TRBJ2-2, with 9 bases lining up with TRBD1. Germline V gene data show CDR1 as SGHTA and CDR2 as FQGNSA. V gave up 5 bases and J gave up 6 bases; unmatched junction bases: 13. CDR3 length: 17 amino acids.

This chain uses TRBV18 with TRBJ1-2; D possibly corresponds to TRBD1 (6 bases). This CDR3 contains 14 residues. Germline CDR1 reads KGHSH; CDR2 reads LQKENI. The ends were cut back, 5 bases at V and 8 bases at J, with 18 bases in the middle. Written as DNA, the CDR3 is TGTGCCAGCTCATCGAACAACAGGGTGGACGGCTACACCTTC. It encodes CASSSNNRVDGYTF.

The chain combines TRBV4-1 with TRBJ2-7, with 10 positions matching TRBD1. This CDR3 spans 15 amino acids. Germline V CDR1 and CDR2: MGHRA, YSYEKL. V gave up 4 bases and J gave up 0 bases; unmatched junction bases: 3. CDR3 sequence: CASSLRDRGSYEQYF. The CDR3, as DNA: TGCGCCAGCAGCCTGCGGGACAGGGGCTCCTACGAGCAGTACTTC.

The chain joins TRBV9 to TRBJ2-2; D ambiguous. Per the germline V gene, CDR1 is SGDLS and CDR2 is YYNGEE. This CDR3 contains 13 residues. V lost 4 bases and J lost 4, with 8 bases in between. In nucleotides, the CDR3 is TGTGCCAGCAGCCCCTCTTTCACCGGGGAGCTGTTTTTT. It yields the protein CASSPSFTGELFF.

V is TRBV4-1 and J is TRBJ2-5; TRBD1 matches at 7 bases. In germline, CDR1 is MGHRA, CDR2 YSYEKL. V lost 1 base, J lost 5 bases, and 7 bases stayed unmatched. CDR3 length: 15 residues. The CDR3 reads CASSQGGPRGETQYF. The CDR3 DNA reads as TGCGCCAGCAGCCAAGGGGGCCCCAGGGGGGAGACCCAGTACTTC.

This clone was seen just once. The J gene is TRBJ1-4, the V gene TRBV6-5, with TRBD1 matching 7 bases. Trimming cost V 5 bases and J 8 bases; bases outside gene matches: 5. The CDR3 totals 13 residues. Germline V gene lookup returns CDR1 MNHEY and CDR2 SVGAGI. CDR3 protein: CASSEADREKLFF. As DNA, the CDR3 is TGTGCCAGCAGTGAAGCGGACAGGGAAAAACTGTTTTTT.

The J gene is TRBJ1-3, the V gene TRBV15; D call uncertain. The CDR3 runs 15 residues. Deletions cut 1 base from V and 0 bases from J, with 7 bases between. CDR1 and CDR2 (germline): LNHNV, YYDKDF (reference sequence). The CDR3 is CATSRAVISGNTIYF. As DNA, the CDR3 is TGTGCCACCAGCAGAGCGGTGATCTCTGGAAACACCATATATTTT.

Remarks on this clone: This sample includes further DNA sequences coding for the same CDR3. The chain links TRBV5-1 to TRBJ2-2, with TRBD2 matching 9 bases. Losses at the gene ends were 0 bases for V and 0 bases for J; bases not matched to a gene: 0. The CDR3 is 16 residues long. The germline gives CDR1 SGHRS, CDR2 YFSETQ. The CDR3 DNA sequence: TGCGCCAGCAGCTTGGCTAGCGGGACGAACACCGGGGAGCTGTTTTTT. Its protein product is CASSLASGTNTGELFF. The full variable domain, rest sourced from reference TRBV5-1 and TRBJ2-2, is KAGVTQTPRYLIKTRGQQVTLSCSPISGHRSVSWYQQTPGQGLQFLFEYFSETQRNKGNFPGRFSGRQFSNSRSEMNVSTLELGDSALYLCASSLASGTNTGELFFGEGSRLTVL.

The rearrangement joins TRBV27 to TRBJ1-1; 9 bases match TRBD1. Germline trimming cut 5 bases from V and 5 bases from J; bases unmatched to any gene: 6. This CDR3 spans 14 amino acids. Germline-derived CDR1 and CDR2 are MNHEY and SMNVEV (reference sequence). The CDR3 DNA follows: TGTGCCAGCAGTGTAGGGACAGGGTTGACTGAAGCTTTCTTT. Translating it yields CASSVGTGLTEAFF.

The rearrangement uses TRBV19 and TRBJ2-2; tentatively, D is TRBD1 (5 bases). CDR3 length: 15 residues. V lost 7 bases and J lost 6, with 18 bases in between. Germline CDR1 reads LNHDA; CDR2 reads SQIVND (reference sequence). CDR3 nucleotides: TGTGCCAGTAAAATGGGGCTGGATTTGGCCGGGGAGCTGTTTTTT. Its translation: CASKMGLDLAGELFF.